This TCR beta chain was captured by sequencing in a study of blood T cells in healthy people across ages. Primers used in a second PCR of about 7 to 12 cycles were a sample-barcoded 5' primer and a J-beta primer mix. Each TCR beta cDNA got a 12-nucleotide random molecular identifier. TCRdb used MiXCR to reprocess the 5' RACE reads, holding one entry per CDR3 protein. The sample yields over 1,200,000 distinct CDR3 sequences, roughly 64% seen once. As regards this clonotype: Its antigen is not identified.

The individuals who served as donors were healthy Caucasians living in Russia, aged about 6 to 100. Study outcomes and limitations: Expanded clonotype changes were possibly confounded by unknown donor CMV status.

The receptor comes from a man between 18 and 29 years old in good health. The specimen sequenced was blood.

The CDR3 spells CATSRDRLGSSYEQYF. The DNA for the CDR3 is TGTGCCACCAGCAGAGATCGACTGGGAAGCTCCTACGAGCAGTACTTC. V is TRBV15 and J is TRBJ2-7; D is unclear. Between the trimmed V and J ends, which lost 0 bases and 0 bases, there was a span of 12 bases. The CDR3 is made up of 16 amino acids. The germline gives CDR1 LNHNV, CDR2 YYDKDF (reference sequence).